What follows is one T cell receptor (beta chain) and its context. This specimen belongs to a study of early stage breast cancer tumors. Clones were sequenced by immunoSEQ multiplex PCR, and TCRdb holds only the in-frame ones, with some missing. The sample includes approximately 52,000 clones, roughly four fifths of them seen just once. The sequencing input was blood. The TCR was taken from a person between 50 and 60 years old with breast cancer.

This CDR3 is CASSSSNSYEQYF. The CDR3 coding sequence is TGTGCCAGCAGTTCCTCGAACTCCTACGAGCAGTACTTC. J is TRBJ2-7 and V is TRBV28; D gene ambiguous. Germline V gene sequence: CDR1 MDHEN, CDR2 SYDVKM. V was cut by 4 bases and J by 0 bases, with 7 bases left in between. CDR3 length: 13 residues.